Listed below are T cell receptor beta chains from one sample, sequenced in a study of blood T cell repertoires in COVID-19. Sequencing used immunoSEQ multiplex PCR; TCRdb keeps in-frame clones, though not all of them. This table has over 200,000 clones, around four fifths appearing once. The source material was peripheral blood. Every receptor here comes from an elderly woman with active or convalescent COVID-19. The CDR3 runs from the conserved cysteine through the conserved F or W.

CDR3aa	v_gene	j_gene
CASTIVQGNCGYTF	TRBV27	TRBJ1-2
CASSFTGSEEQYF	TRBV5-1	TRBJ2-7
CASSPGSYYGYTF	TRBV12-3/TRBV12-4	TRBJ1-2
CASSAGGADNEQFF	TRBV5-1	TRBJ2-1
CASSQEGPLNRASSPLHF	TRBV14	TRBJ1-6
CASSPTDSHSNQPQHF	TRBV18	TRBJ1-5
CASSLVSGSYNSPLHF	TRBV5-1	TRBJ1-6
CASSLASSVHNEQFF	TRBV5-4	TRBJ2-1
CASSLGLTSYTF	TRBV28	TRBJ1-2
CASSPSLAGRQETQYF	TRBV18	TRBJ2-5
CASSGSSYNEQFF	TRBV19	TRBJ2-1
CASSLLAGGLSGELFF	TRBV5-1	TRBJ2-2
CASSQDRFANYGYTF	TRBV3-1/TRBV3-2	TRBJ1-2
CASDRGSNQPQHF	TRBV6-5	TRBJ1-5
CASSLAAGTNTEAFF	TRBV5-1	TRBJ1-1
CASSFRDSSAYGYTF	TRBV27	TRBJ1-2
CASSEGKGSSGANVLTF	TRBV2	TRBJ2-6
CASRGDPGGRGELFF	TRBV7-2	TRBJ2-2
CASSKGTGTGALKKTEAFF	TRBV19	TRBJ1-1
CASSLGGQDYNEQFF	TRBV7-3	TRBJ2-1
CASSSGQGPDEKLFF	TRBV7-9	TRBJ1-4
CARLRTGGFNSPLHF	TRBV7-3	TRBJ1-6
CASSINLYTGELFF	TRBV11-3	TRBJ2-2
CASSTGTGFDGYTF	TRBV10-2	TRBJ1-2
CASSEGQISNQPQHF	TRBV2	TRBJ1-5
CASRKRTSGVEETQYF	TRBV11-3	TRBJ2-5
CASTRGFFGELFF	TRBV19	TRBJ2-2
CAWSRGLGTEAFF	TRBV30	TRBJ1-1
CASSFTSETDTQYF	TRBV5-1	TRBJ2-3
CASRWAGSGYEQYF	TRBV7-8	TRBJ2-7
CSVSRSTGGFKAFF	TRBV29-1	TRBJ1-1
CASSRRSYEQYF	TRBV28	TRBJ2-7
CASSLWAGKFF	TRBV7-2	TRBJ2-1